What follows are 29 T cell receptor beta chains derived from one specimen sequenced in a study of OX40 agonist ivuxolimab in advanced cancers. The data were produced by immunoSEQ multiplex PCR, yet TCRdb's version contains in-frame clones alone and is incomplete. The sample records about 70,000 clones, around 86% being singletons. This sample comprised CD4+ or CD8+ T cells sorted from blood, obtained in a trial of the OX40 agonist ivuxolimab. The receptors shown here come from an adult with an advanced solid tumor such as melanoma, head and neck, liver or kidney cancer.

The chain joins TRBV4-1 to TRBJ2-7; tentatively, D is TRBD1 (6 bases). Germline loops: CDR1 MGHRA, CDR2 YSYEKL. The length of the CDR3 is 16 residues. V was cut by 1 base and J by 2 bases, with 15 bases left in between. The CDR3 region is CASSQGLAYRAYEQYF. The CDR3 DNA is TGCGCCAGCAGCCAAGGTCTAGCCTACAGGGCCTACGAGCAGTACTTC.

The rearrangement joins TRBV7-3 to TRBJ2-2, with 9 nucleotides matching TRBD1. Trimming at V came to 4 bases and at J to 7 bases, leaving 7 bases not matched to a gene. This CDR3 contains 15 residues. The germline CDR1 and CDR2 sequences are SGHTA and FQGTGA. The CDR3 region has the DNA TGTGCCAGCAGCTACACAGGGGGCGAAGTCGGGGAGCTGTTTTTT. Translating gives CASSYTGGEVGELFF.

V is TRBV10-3 and J is TRBJ2-3, with 8 bases fitting TRBD2. V lost 3 bases and J lost 3; bases outside the gene matches: 2. The CDR3 spans 14 residues. Germline CDR1 and CDR2: ENHRY and SYGVKD. CDR3 coding DNA: TGTGCCATCAGTGACCAGCGGGGGACAGATACGCAGTATTTT. Its protein is CAISDQRGTDTQYF.

This chain joins TRBV5-6 and TRBJ2-7, with 11 nucleotides matching TRBD1. CDR1 and CDR2 from the germline V gene are SGHDT and YYEEEE. V shed 3 bases, J shed 3 bases, and the junction held 5 bases outside the gene matches. This CDR3 region has 15 residues. CDR3 in amino acids: CASSSYGTGGYEQYF. CDR3 sequence (DNA): TGTGCCAGCAGCTCCTACGGGACAGGGGGCTACGAGCAGTACTTC.

Of note for this clone: Other DNA variants within this sample encode the same CDR3. V usage is TRBV15 and J usage is TRBJ1-5; D is perhaps TRBD1 (5 bases). Germline V lookup: CDR1 LNHNV, CDR2 YYDKDF (reference sequence). This CDR3 is 16 amino acids long. V was shortened by 3 bases and J by 0 bases, with 12 bases between the two germline ends. CDR3 in DNA: TGTGCCACCAGCAGCCAATCGGGGGTTAGCAATCAGCCCCAGCATTTT. Translation: CATSSQSGVSNQPQHF.

This chain joins TRBV4-3 and TRBJ1-4, with 7 bases matching TRBD1. The ends lost 5 bases at V and 8 bases at J; junction bases unmatched: 8. Germline assignment: CDR1 LGHNA and CDR2 YSLEER. CDR3 length: 14 amino acids. The CDR3 loop reads CASSTTGINEKLFF. The CDR3 region has the DNA TGCGCCAGCAGCACGACAGGGATAAACGAAAAACTGTTTTTT.

This chain connects TRBV5-6 to TRBJ1-1; no reliable D call. This CDR3 has 13 amino acids. The V gene lost 0 bases and the J gene lost 2 bases, with 5 bases spanning the gap. Germline lookup yields CDR1 SGHDT and CDR2 YYEEEE. The CDR3 DNA follows: TGTGCCAGCAGCTTGGCAGTCAACACTGAAGCTTTCTTT. It yields the protein CASSLAVNTEAFF.

The chain combines TRBV7-7 with TRBJ1-3; 9 bases line up with TRBD1. The CDR3 totals 15 residues. Germline V gene data show CDR1 as SSHAT and CDR2 as FNYEAQ (reference sequence). Germline trimming cut 3 bases from V and 4 bases from J; bases unmatched to any gene: 4. In nucleotides, the CDR3 is TGTGCCAGCAGCTTGGGGACAGGGTCCGGAAACACCATATATTTT. Encoded protein: CASSLGTGSGNTIYF.

This clone was found a few times. The chain uses TRBV27 and TRBJ2-1; D is unclear. The germline V gene encodes CDR1 MNHEY and CDR2 SMNVEV (reference sequence). Trimming took off 6 bases at V and 2 bases at J, with 5 bases between the two ends. CDR3 length equals 12 residues. CDR3 region: CASRATYNEQFF. In DNA, the CDR3 is TGTGCCAGCAGAGCCACCTACAATGAGCAGTTCTTC.

The gene calls are TRBV6-1 and TRBJ2-7; no clear D gene. Trimming removed 8 bases at V and 6 bases at J, with 8 bases between. Germline CDR1 reads MNHNS; CDR2 reads SASEGT. The CDR3 has 10 amino acids. The CDR3 nucleotides read TGTGCCAGCCTTCCAGGCGAGCAGTACTTC. As protein: CASLPGEQYF.

This chain connects TRBV5-1 to TRBJ2-1, with 7 bases aligning to TRBD2. Trimming cost V 3 bases and J 9 bases; bases outside gene matches: 3. Germline CDR1 reads SGHRS; CDR2 reads YFSETQ. The CDR3 runs to 12 residues. CDR3 DNA: TGCGCCAGCAGCTCCAGGGAGGGTGAGCAGTTCTTC. Translation gives CASSSREGEQFF.

The chain uses TRBV5-5 and TRBJ2-3; 10 bases fit TRBD1. V dropped 0 bases and J dropped 6; count of bases not matched to a gene: 7. Germline V gives CDR1 SGHKS, CDR2 YYEKEE (reference sequence). The CDR3 has 16 residues. CDR3 sequence: CASSLVRQGAGDTQYF. As DNA, the CDR3 is TGTGCCAGCAGCTTGGTACGACAGGGGGCTGGGGATACGCAGTATTTT. Full variable domain (rest looked up from reference TRBV5-5 and TRBJ2-3): DAGVTQSPTHLIKTRGQQVTLRCSPISGHKSVSWYQQVLGQGPQFIFQYYEKEERGRGNFPDRFSARQFPNYSSELNVNALLLGDSALYLCASSLVRQGAGDTQYFGPGTRLTVL.

The gene calls are TRBV5-6 and TRBJ2-7; 8 bases map to TRBD1. Germline CDR1 reads SGHDT; CDR2 reads YYEEEE. J was trimmed by 3 bases and V by 0 bases; bases with no gene match: 11. The CDR3 spans 17 residues. CDR3 nucleotide sequence: TGTGCCAGCAGCTTGGCCGCACGCCCCGACAGGGGCTACGAGCAGTACTTC. Protein sequence: CASSLAARPDRGYEQYF.

With regard to this clone: The identical CDR3 is also encoded by other nucleotide sequences in the sample. The J gene is TRBJ1-5, the V gene TRBV4-1; no clear D gene. Germline V gene lookup returns CDR1 MGHRA and CDR2 YSYEKL. The V end lost 2 bases, the J end lost 4 bases, and 6 bases lay between the germline ends. This CDR3 region has 13 residues. CDR3 DNA sequence: TGCGCCAGCAGCCAAAATGAAAATCAGCCCCAGCATTTT. Translated, it gives CASSQNENQPQHF.

This chain links TRBV19 with TRBJ1-2; D not resolved. Germline assignment: CDR1 LNHDA and CDR2 SQIVND (reference sequence). The CDR3 has 13 amino acids. Trimming pared 7 bases from V and 5 bases from J, leaving 14 bases between. CDR3 sequence reads: CASKGRTGYGYTF. Written as DNA, the CDR3 is TGTGCCAGTAAGGGCAGAACTGGTTATGGCTACACCTTC.

In DNA form, the CDR3 reads TGCGCCAGCAGCCCCCGGACAGAGCAAGGAACTGAAGCTTTCTTT. It codes for CASSPRTEQGTEAFF. The chain combines TRBV5-1 with TRBJ1-1; weak D call: TRBD1 (6 bases). The CDR3 contains 15 residues. Germline CDR1 is SGHRS and CDR2 is YFSETQ. V lost 4 bases, J lost 5 bases, and 18 bases lay in between.

This clone was observed a few times. V gene TRBV5-1 combines with J gene TRBJ2-7; D call uncertain. CDR1 SGHRS and CDR2 YFSETQ come from the germline V gene. This CDR3 region has 13 residues. The V end was cut by 2 bases, the J end by 5 bases, with 11 bases between. The CDR3 nucleotides are TGCGCCAGCAGCTTCGGAAGGAGCGACGAGCAGTACTTC. This translates into CASSFGRSDEQYF.

CDR3 DNA: TGTGCCAGCAGCTTGGACCTAGCGGGGATCACAGATACGCAGTATTTT. Translating gives CASSLDLAGITDTQYF. This chain joins TRBV5-4 and TRBJ2-3; TRBD2 aligns across 9 bases. The CDR3 sequence is 16 residues long. With 0 bases clipped from V and 2 bases from J, the junction kept 4 bases outside the gene matches. The germline gives CDR1 SGHNT, CDR2 YYREEE (reference sequence).

This clone counts as medium-sized. This chain joins TRBV11-2 and TRBJ2-7; D is unresolved. Germline values: CDR1 SGHAT, CDR2 FQNNGV. This CDR3 has 14 residues. V shed 1 base and J shed 5 bases, with 12 bases lying between them. In nucleotides, the CDR3 is TGTGCCAGCAGCTTAGGCCGTTATCAGAACGAGCAGTACTTC. It translates to CASSLGRYQNEQYF.

The rearrangement links TRBV28 to TRBJ1-5; D uncertain. The CDR3 has 14 amino acids. Trimming left V 5 bases short and J 2 bases short, with 10 bases between. CDR1 is MDHEN, CDR2 SYDVKM, per germline. Written as DNA, the CDR3 is TGTGCCAGCAGTGCCCCAGCAGGCAATCAGCCCCAGCATTTT. Protein: CASSAPAGNQPQHF.

The rearrangement uses TRBV5-4 and TRBJ2-7, with TRBD1 identical over 8 bases. CDR1 and CDR2 from the germline V gene are SGHNT and YYREEE (reference sequence). With 2 bases clipped from V and 5 bases from J, the junction kept 3 bases outside the gene matches. The CDR3 runs to 13 residues. Written as DNA, the CDR3 is TGTGCCAGCAGCTTAATGACAGGGGACGAGCAGTACTTC. It specifies CASSLMTGDEQYF.

This clone was found a few times. This chain uses TRBV11-1 with TRBJ1-4; no firm D call. The CDR3 covers 15 residues. Germline V gene data show CDR1 as SGHAT and CDR2 as FQDESV (reference sequence). Trimming stripped 0 bases from V and 6 bases from J, with 11 bases between. The CDR3 region is CASSLARGVDEKLFF. DNA of the CDR3: TGTGCCAGCAGCTTAGCGCGCGGCGTCGATGAAAAACTGTTTTTT.

As DNA, the CDR3 is TGTGCCAGTAGTATAGTGGTTCGGCAGCCCCAGCATTTT. It specifies CASSIVVRQPQHF. The chain employs TRBV19 and TRBJ1-5, with unresolved D. Germline V CDR1 and CDR2: LNHDA, SQIVND (reference sequence). The V and J ends lost 1 base and 7 bases respectively, with 8 bases between them. This CDR3 is built from 13 residues.

The chain uses TRBV30 and TRBJ1-5, with a weak D call TRBD1 (6 bases). V lost 8 bases and J 7 bases, leaving 15 bases between the germline ends. CDR3 size: 12 residues. Per germline, CDR1 GTSNPN and CDR2 SVGIG (reference sequence). CDR3 sequence (DNA): TGTGCCAGCTCAGGGGATCGGCAGCCCCAGCATTTT. As protein: CASSGDRQPQHF. Full variable domain (remainder filled in from reference TRBV30 and TRBJ1-5): SQTIHQWPATLVQPVGSPLSLECTVEGTSNPNLYWYRQAAGRGLQLLFYSVGIGQISSEVPQNLSASRPQDRQFILSSKKLLLSDSGFYLCASSGDRQPQHFGDGTRLSIL.

V is TRBV15 and J is TRBJ1-5, with 12 nucleotides matching TRBD1. The trim removed 4 bases at V and 4 bases at J, leaving 17 bases unmatched. This CDR3 region has 20 residues. Germline assignment: CDR1 LNHNV and CDR2 YYDKDF (reference sequence). As DNA, the CDR3 is TGTGCCACCAGCACGGCGTTCGAAATCCGGGACAGGGGGCGAAATCAGCCCCAGCATTTT. Translating it yields CATSTAFEIRDRGRNQPQHF.

This chain links TRBV4-2 with TRBJ1-2; TRBD1 matches 7 bases. This CDR3 has 14 residues. Germline CDR1 reads LGHNA; CDR2 reads YNFKEQ. The ends lost 4 bases at V and 4 bases at J; junction bases unmatched: 6. CDR3 nucleotide sequence: TGTGCCAGCAGCCGGGGGACAGAGCCCTATGGCTACACCTTC. Its protein product is CASSRGTEPYGYTF.

The V and J genes are TRBV19 and TRBJ1-1, with 9 bases identical to TRBD1. Per the germline V gene, CDR1 is LNHDA and CDR2 is SQIVND (reference sequence). This CDR3 region has 14 residues. V was pared by 7 bases and J by 5 bases, with 8 bases of the junction left unmatched. The CDR3 sequence: CASIDPGTGTEAFF. Written as DNA, the CDR3 is TGTGCCAGTATTGATCCCGGGACAGGGACTGAAGCTTTCTTT. Full variable domain (outside the CDR3, taken from reference TRBV19 and TRBJ1-1): DGGITQSPKYLFRKEGQNVTLSCEQNLNHDAMYWYRQDPGQGLRLIYYSQIVNDFQKGDIAEGYSVSREKKESFPLTVTSAQKNPTAFYLCASIDPGTGTEAFFGQGTRLTVV.

The chain uses TRBV27 and TRBJ2-1, with D possibly matching TRBD1 (6 bases). The CDR3 contains 16 residues. The germline gives CDR1 MNHEY, CDR2 SMNVEV (reference sequence). V was pared by 5 bases and J by 3 bases, with 17 bases between. This CDR3 reads CASSPGTPPHYNEQFF. In DNA, the CDR3 is TGTGCCAGCAGTCCCGGGACACCTCCTCACTACAATGAGCAGTTCTTC.

This chain uses TRBV10-3 with TRBJ1-2; tentative D call: TRBD1 (5 bases). V lost 3 bases, J lost 5 bases, and 10 bases lay in between. This CDR3 is built from 13 residues. Germline lookup yields CDR1 ENHRY and CDR2 SYGVKD. The CDR3 bases are TGTGCCATCAGTGATGACAGCAGATATGGCTACACCTTC. Protein sequence: CAISDDSRYGYTF.